The 4 T cell receptor beta chains in this list originate from one sample, sequenced in a study of blood T cell repertoires in COVID-19. Clones were read by immunoSEQ multiplex PCR, and TCRdb kept only the in-frame ones, dropping some. This sample has over 250,000 clones, with 70% to 90% found just once. The sequenced sample consisted of peripheral blood. Source of these receptors: a woman in her 70s with acute or convalescent COVID-19.

This chain links TRBV5-5 with TRBJ2-3, with no clear D. The CDR3 covers 15 residues. Trimming stripped 0 bases from V and 3 bases from J, with 11 bases between. CDR1 SGHKS and CDR2 YYEKEE come from the germline V gene (reference sequence). CDR3 in amino acids: CASSLGHNPTDTQYF. In nucleotides, the CDR3 is TGTGCCAGCAGCTTGGGGCACAACCCTACAGATACGCAGTATTTT.

J is TRBJ2-5 and V is TRBV15; weak D call: TRBD1 (6 bases). This CDR3 has 15 residues. The V end was cut by 5 bases, the J end by 2 bases, with 15 bases between. Germline CDR1 and CDR2: LNHNV and YYDKDF (reference sequence). In DNA form, the CDR3 reads TGTGCCACCAGCTTACGCAGGGGCTGGCAAGAGACCCAGTACTTC. Protein product: CATSLRRGWQETQYF.

The rearrangement links TRBV7-3 to TRBJ2-3, with TRBD2 identical over 11 bases. J gave up 6 bases and V 8 bases, and 16 bases lay outside the gene matches. Germline CDR1 is SGHTA and CDR2 is FQGTGA. The CDR3 contains 17 residues. The CDR3 DNA follows: TGTGCCAGCTCAATCTCCCCACCCCGGACTAGCGGGGATACGCAGTATTTT. Amino acids: CASSISPPRTSGDTQYF.

The rearrangement links TRBV9 to TRBJ1-1; weak D call: TRBD1 (6 bases). CDR1 and CDR2 from the germline V gene are SGDLS and YYNGEE. The CDR3 loop spans 17 amino acids. V dropped 0 bases and J dropped 1 base, with 16 bases sitting between them. CDR3 residues: CASSVAGQGRGNTEAFF. In DNA form, the CDR3 reads TGTGCCAGCAGCGTAGCCGGCCAGGGGCGAGGGAACACTGAAGCTTTCTTT.